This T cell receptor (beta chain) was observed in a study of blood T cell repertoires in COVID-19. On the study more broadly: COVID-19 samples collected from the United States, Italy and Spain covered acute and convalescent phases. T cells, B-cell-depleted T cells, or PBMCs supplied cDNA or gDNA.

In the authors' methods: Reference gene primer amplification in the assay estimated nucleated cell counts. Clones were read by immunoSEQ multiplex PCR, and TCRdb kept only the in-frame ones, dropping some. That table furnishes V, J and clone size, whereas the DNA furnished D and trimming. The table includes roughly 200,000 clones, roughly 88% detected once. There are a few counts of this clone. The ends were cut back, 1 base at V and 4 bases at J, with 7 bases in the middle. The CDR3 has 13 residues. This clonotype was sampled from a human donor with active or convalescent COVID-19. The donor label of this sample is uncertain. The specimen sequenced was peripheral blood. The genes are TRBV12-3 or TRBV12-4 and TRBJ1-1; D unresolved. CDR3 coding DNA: TGTGCCAGCAGTTTAGTCCTTTTCACTGAAGCTTTCTTT. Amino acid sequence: CASSLVLFTEAFF.